In its sample, the clone carrying this T cell receptor beta chain was seen many times. It may be a read error: a sequence one base away is much more abundant. TCRdb ran MiXCR on the multiplex PCR reads and lists one entry per CDR3 protein. The sample consists of under 20,000 distinct CDR3 sequences, about 64% of them appearing once. These data are taken from a study of breast tumors, draining lymph nodes, adjacent tissues. Sequencing was carried out using tumor-adjacent breast tissue. This receptor was identified in a female donor with breast cancer. Some clones in this sample may be carry-over from other donors' samples.

The DNA for the CDR3 is TGTGCCAGCCAGCAGGGACAGGGTCGTCTTGGCTACACCTTC. Translation gives CASQQGQGRLGYTF. The V call is TRBV6-5, the J call TRBJ1-2, with 9 positions matching TRBD1. Germline V gene sequence: CDR1 MNHEY, CDR2 SVGAGI. The V and J ends lost 8 bases and 7 bases, in that order; junction bases with no gene match: 11. The CDR3 is 14 residues long.